These 17 T cell receptor beta chains came from one sample sequenced in a study of blood T cells in healthy people across ages. A sample-barcoded 5' primer and a J-beta primer mix were used in a second PCR of roughly 7 to 11 cycles. In TCRdb, the 5' RACE reads were re-called with MiXCR into one record per CDR3 protein. The sample shows about 1.6 million distinct CDR3 sequences, around 36% of them seen only once. The specimen sequenced was blood. The origin of the receptors is a woman between 25 and 40 years old in good health.

The gene calls are TRBV6-6 and TRBJ1-6; 7 bases are a match to TRBD1. Germline lookup yields CDR1 MNHNY and CDR2 SVGAGI (reference sequence). CDR3 size: 14 residues. The V and J ends lost 5 bases and 10 bases, in that order; junction bases with no gene match: 8. CDR3 DNA: TGTGCCAGCAGTCTTACAGGGGTCTCCTCACCCCTCCACTTT. Protein: CASSLTGVSSPLHF.

The chain joins TRBV4-1 to TRBJ2-5; 7 bases line up with TRBD1. The CDR3 length is 17 residues. Germline V gene sequence: CDR1 MGHRA, CDR2 YSYEKL. The V and J ends lost 0 bases and 4 bases, in that order; junction bases with no gene match: 11. CDR3 in amino acids: CASSQDPDRLGGETQYF. The CDR3 nucleotides are TGCGCCAGCAGCCAAGATCCGGACAGGTTGGGTGGAGAGACCCAGTACTTC.

This clonotype showed up just a few times. This chain connects TRBV4-2 to TRBJ2-2; no definite D call. Germline V gene data show CDR1 as LGHNA and CDR2 as YNFKEQ. V was pared by 0 bases and J by 0 bases, with 8 bases between. This CDR3 comprises 16 residues. The CDR3 region is CASSQDVTANTGELFF. The CDR3 coding sequence is TGTGCCAGCAGCCAAGATGTGACTGCGAACACCGGGGAGCTGTTTTTT.

The rearrangement joins TRBV7-3 to TRBJ2-3; TRBD2 aligns across 9 bases. Germline V gene sequence: CDR1 SGHTA, CDR2 FQGTGA. CDR3 length: 15 residues. Trimming cost V 4 bases and J 6 bases; bases outside gene matches: 8. CDR3 nucleotide sequence: TGTGCCAGCAGCTGGAGCGGGGGGCCCTTGGATACGCAGTATTTT. Translating it yields CASSWSGGPLDTQYF.

The chain links TRBV6-5 to TRBJ2-7, with 12 bases aligning to TRBD1. Per the germline V gene, CDR1 is MNHEY and CDR2 is SVGAGI. V shed 5 bases, J shed 3 bases, and the junction held 8 bases outside the gene matches. The length of the CDR3 is 16 residues. CDR3: CASSRTGQGANYEQYF. For the CDR3, the DNA is TGTGCCAGCAGTCGCACGGGACAGGGGGCGAACTACGAGCAGTACTTC.

CDR3 sequence (DNA): TGCGCCAGCAGGACGGCAACCGGGGAGCTGTTTTTT. It translates to CASRTATGELFF. The chain joins TRBV4-1 to TRBJ2-2, with unresolved D. Trimming removed 6 bases from V and 5 bases from J, with 7 bases in between. This CDR3 comprises 12 residues. CDR1 MGHRA and CDR2 YSYEKL come from the germline V gene.

The V call is TRBV6-2 or TRBV6-3, the J call TRBJ2-2, with TRBD2 identical over 14 bases. Trimming removed 6 bases from V and 7 bases from J; junction bases left unmatched: 10. This CDR3 contains 17 residues. In germline, CDR1 is MNHEY, CDR2 SVGEGT. The CDR3 reads CASRPGTSGRMNGELFF. The CDR3 nucleotides read TGTGCCAGCAGGCCAGGGACTAGCGGGAGAATGAACGGGGAGCTGTTTTTT.

A few counts support this clonotype. V and J are TRBV20-1 and TRBJ1-2; D gene ambiguous. V lost 6 bases to trimming and J lost 5 bases, with 19 bases between them. Germline V gene sequence: CDR1 DFQATT, CDR2 SNEGSKA (reference sequence). The CDR3 has 14 amino acids. The CDR3 DNA reads as TGCAGTGCCGGAAAGCCCGACCGTACGTATGGCTACACCTTC. It is translated as CSAGKPDRTYGYTF.

This clonotype was detected only a few times. The V and J genes are TRBV7-3 and TRBJ2-1; 7 nucleotides line up with TRBD2. Germline values: CDR1 SGHTA, CDR2 FQGTGA. The CDR3 has 16 residues. V lost 4 bases to trimming and J lost 5 bases; unmatched junction nucleotides: 11. CDR3 DNA sequence: TGTGCCAGCAGCTCCCCGGGAACTAGCGTACACAATGAGCAGTTCTTC. Its translation: CASSSPGTSVHNEQFF.

The chain employs TRBV18 and TRBJ1-2; TRBD1 might be the D (6 bases). The CDR3 runs to 17 residues. V lost 3 bases, J lost 3 bases, and 20 bases lay in between. The germline gives CDR1 KGHSH, CDR2 LQKENI. The DNA of the CDR3 is TGTGCCAGCTCACCCTGGAGCAGGGGAGGAGGGGACTATGGCTACACCTTC. Translation gives CASSPWSRGGGDYGYTF.

The gene calls are TRBV12-3 or TRBV12-4 and TRBJ2-1; D is possibly TRBD2 (6 bases). V lost 3 bases and J lost 7, with 16 bases in between. This CDR3 region has 15 residues. The CDR3 here is CASSLVTGVGNEQFF. The CDR3 DNA is TGTGCCAGCAGTTTGGTTACGGGGGTGGGAAATGAGCAGTTCTTC.

The chain is built from TRBV24-1 and TRBJ2-1; no clear D. The V and J ends lost 1 base and 7 bases respectively, with 10 bases between them. The CDR3 contains 14 residues. In germline, CDR1 is KGHDR, CDR2 SFDVKD. The CDR3 DNA reads as TGTGCCACCAGTGATTTTCTGGGTGTGAATGAGCAGTTCTTC. Translating gives CATSDFLGVNEQFF.

CDR3 bases: TGTGCCAGCAGCTTTGACGGGACAGGGAGCCCCACAGATACGCAGTATTTT. As protein: CASSFDGTGSPTDTQYF. The chain couples TRBV5-8 to TRBJ2-3; 9 bases are shared with TRBD1. Looked up from germline, CDR1 is SGHTS and CDR2 is YDEGEE. CDR3 size: 17 residues. With 2 bases clipped from V and 2 bases from J, the junction kept 9 bases outside the gene matches.

This clonotype was counted between two and nine times. The rearrangement links TRBV5-6 to TRBJ2-1, with TRBD1 as a possible D gene (5 bases). CDR3 length equals 12 residues. Germline CDR1 SGHDT, CDR2 YYEEEE. V was clipped by 6 bases and J by 9 bases, with 13 bases between them. The CDR3 region has the DNA TGTGCCAGCACCCAACAGGATTCTGAGCAGTTCTTC. Amino acid sequence: CASTQQDSEQFF. The variable domain in full, completed from reference TRBV5-6 and TRBJ2-1, reads DAGVTQSPTHLIKTRGQQVTLRCSPKSGHDTVSWYQQALGQGPQFIFQYYEEEERQRGNFPDRFSGHQFPNYSSELNVNALLLGDSALYLCASTQQDSEQFFGPGTRLTVL.

This clonotype was detected many times. This chain uses TRBV20-1 with TRBJ2-7; 10 bases are shared with TRBD2. V was pared by 7 bases and J by 5 bases, with 14 bases of the junction left unmatched. The CDR3 sequence is 15 residues long. Germline CDR1 and CDR2: DFQATT and SNEGSKA (reference sequence). CDR3 sequence: CSGTAFSGRPHEQYF. CDR3 bases: TGCAGTGGTACCGCCTTTAGCGGGAGGCCCCACGAGCAGTACTTC.

This clonotype has just a few counts. V usage is TRBV28 and J usage is TRBJ1-2; possibly TRBD1 for D (5 bases). The V end was cut by 7 bases, the J end by 11 bases, with 23 bases between. CDR1 and CDR2 (germline): MDHEN, SYDVKM. CDR3 length: 14 amino acids. This CDR3 reads CASISQGQILGYTF. CDR3 coding DNA: TGTGCCAGCATTTCCCAGGGCCAGATTCTTGGTTACACCTTC.

The chain has TRBV5-1 and TRBJ2-5, with a tentative D call TRBD2 (5 bases). Germline V CDR1 and CDR2: SGHRS, YFSETQ. The germline V and J ends were trimmed by 5 bases and 4 bases, with 18 bases remaining between them. The CDR3 is made up of 15 amino acids. The CDR3 here is CASSPTGTRRETQYF. In nucleotides, the CDR3 is TGCGCCAGCAGTCCTACCGGAACTAGGCGAGAGACCCAGTACTTC.